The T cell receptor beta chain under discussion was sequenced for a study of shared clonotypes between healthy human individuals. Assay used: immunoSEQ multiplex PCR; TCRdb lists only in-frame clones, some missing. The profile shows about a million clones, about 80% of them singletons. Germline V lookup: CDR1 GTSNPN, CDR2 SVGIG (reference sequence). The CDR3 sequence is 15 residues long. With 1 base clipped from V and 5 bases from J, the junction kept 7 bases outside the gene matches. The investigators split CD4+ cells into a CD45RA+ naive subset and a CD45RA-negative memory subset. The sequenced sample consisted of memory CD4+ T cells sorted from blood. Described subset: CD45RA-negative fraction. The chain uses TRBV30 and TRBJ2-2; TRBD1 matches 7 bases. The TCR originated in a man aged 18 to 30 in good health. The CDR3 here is CAWSDWAGGTGELFF. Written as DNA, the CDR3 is TGTGCCTGGAGTGATTGGGCAGGGGGAACCGGGGAGCTGTTTTTT.